This T cell receptor (beta chain) originates from a study of T cell responses to AZD1222 COVID-19 vaccine. Trimming took off 7 bases at V and 0 bases at J, with 14 bases between the two ends. The germline V gene has CDR1 SGHRS and CDR2 YFSETQ. The CDR3 totals 15 residues. With regard to this clone: Its antigen is undetermined.

Study results and limitations: Vaccine-related CD4 TCRs covered spike, predominating at 160-218 and 743-854. Clonal diversity may have been underestimated, and the donors were mostly white British, with more females than males. Once two AZD1222 doses were given, Spike-specific TCR breadth and depth went up. Nearly half of the spike-specific TCRs reportedly recognize variant regions that carry no mutations.

Libraries were prepared by immunoSEQ multiplex PCR; TCRdb keeps only in-frame clonotypes and omits some of them. The profile covers roughly 150,000 clones, with about 90% appearing a single time and about 6.5% taken by the ten largest. The receptor comes from an adult who received the AZD1222 COVID-19 vaccine. The sample was peripheral blood, taken 28 days after the second AZD1222 dose. The rearrangement links TRBV5-1 to TRBJ2-1; D is possibly TRBD2 (5 bases). CDR3 region: CASRLRTPSYNEQFF. In nucleotides, the CDR3 is TGCGCCAGCCGACTCCGGACTCCCTCCTACAATGAGCAGTTCTTC.